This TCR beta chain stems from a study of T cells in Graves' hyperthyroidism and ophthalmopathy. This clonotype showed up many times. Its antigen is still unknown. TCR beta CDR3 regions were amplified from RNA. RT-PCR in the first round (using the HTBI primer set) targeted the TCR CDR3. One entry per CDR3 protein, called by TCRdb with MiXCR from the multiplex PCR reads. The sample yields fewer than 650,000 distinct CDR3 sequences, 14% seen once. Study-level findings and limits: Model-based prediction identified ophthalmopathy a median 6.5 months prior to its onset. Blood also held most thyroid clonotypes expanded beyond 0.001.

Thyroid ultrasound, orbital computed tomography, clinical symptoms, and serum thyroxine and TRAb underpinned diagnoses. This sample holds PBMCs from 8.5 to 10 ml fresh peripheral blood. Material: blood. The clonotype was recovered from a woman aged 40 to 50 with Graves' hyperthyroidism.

CDR3: CASSLSRTEAFF. As DNA, the CDR3 is TGTGCCAGCAGCCTGTCGCGGACTGAAGCTTTCTTT. The chain uses TRBV5-6 and TRBJ1-1; D is ambiguous. The CDR3 spans 12 residues. In germline, CDR1 is SGHDT, CDR2 YYEEEE. V was trimmed by 4 bases and J by 5 bases, leaving 9 bases between them.